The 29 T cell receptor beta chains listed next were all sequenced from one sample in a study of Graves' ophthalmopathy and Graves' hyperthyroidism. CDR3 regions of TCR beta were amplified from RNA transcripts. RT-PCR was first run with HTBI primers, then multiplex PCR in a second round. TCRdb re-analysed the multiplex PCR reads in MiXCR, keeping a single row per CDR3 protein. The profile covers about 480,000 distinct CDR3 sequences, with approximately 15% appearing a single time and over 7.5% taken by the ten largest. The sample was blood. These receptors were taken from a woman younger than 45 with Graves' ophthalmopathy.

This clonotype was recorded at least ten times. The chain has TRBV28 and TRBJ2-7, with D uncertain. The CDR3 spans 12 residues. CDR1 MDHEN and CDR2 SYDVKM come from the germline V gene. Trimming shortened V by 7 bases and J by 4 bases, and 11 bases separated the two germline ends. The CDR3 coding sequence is TGTGCCAGCACCCCAGATAATTACGAGCAGTACTTC. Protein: CASTPDNYEQYF.

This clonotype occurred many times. The CDR3, as DNA: TGTGCCAGCAGCGGACTAGCGGCGTACACCGGGGAGCTGTTTTTT. This sequence encodes CASSGLAAYTGELFF. The chain couples TRBV6-2 or TRBV6-3 to TRBJ2-2; TRBD2 matches 10 bases. The germline CDR1 and CDR2 sequences are MNHEY and SVGEGT. Trimming at V came to 6 bases and at J to 3 bases, leaving 4 bases not matched to a gene. The CDR3 is made up of 15 amino acids.

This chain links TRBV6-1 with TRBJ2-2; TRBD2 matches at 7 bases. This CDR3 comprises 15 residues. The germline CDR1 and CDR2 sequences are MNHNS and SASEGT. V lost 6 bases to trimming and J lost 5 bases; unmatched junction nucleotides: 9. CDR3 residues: CASRQAGLGTGELFF. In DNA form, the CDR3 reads TGTGCCAGCAGACAAGCGGGGCTGGGAACCGGGGAGCTGTTTTTT.

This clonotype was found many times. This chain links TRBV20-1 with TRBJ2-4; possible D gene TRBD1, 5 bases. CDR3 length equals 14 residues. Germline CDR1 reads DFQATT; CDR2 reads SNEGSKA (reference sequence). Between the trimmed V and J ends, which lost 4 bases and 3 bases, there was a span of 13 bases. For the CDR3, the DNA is TGCAGTGCTACGCCAGGGATGGGCAAAAACATTCAGTACTTC. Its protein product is CSATPGMGKNIQYF.

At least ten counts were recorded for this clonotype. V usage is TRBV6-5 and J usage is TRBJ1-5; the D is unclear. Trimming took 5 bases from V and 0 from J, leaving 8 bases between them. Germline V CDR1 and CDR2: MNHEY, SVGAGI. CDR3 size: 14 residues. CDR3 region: CASSIDNSNQPQHF. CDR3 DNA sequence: TGTGCCAGCAGTATCGACAATAGCAATCAGCCCCAGCATTTT.

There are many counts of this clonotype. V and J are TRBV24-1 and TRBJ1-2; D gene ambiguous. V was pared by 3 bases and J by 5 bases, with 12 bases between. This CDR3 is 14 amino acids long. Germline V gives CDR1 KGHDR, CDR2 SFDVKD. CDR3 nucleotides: TGTGCCACCAGTGATCCGGGATTCGCGTATGGCTACACCTTC. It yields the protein CATSDPGFAYGYTF.

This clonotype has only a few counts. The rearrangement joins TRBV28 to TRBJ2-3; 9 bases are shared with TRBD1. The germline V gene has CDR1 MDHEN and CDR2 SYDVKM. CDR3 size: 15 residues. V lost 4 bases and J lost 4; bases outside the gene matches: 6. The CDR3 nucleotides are TGTGCCAGCAGTTCTCTAACAGGGGGCGCAGATACGCAGTATTTT. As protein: CASSSLTGGADTQYF.

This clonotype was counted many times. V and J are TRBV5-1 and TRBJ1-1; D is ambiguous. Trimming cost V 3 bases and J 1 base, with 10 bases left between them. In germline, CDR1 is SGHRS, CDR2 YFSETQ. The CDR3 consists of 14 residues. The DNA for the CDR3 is TGCGCCAGCAGCTCCATCGGTGGGAACACTGAAGCTTTCTTT. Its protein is CASSSIGGNTEAFF.

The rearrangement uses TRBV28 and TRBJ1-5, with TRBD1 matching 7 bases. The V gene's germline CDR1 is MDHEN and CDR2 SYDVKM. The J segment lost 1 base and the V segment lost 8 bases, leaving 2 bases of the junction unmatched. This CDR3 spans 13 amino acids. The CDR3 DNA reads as TGTGCCAGCGTGACAGGGAGCAATCAGCCCCAGCATTTT. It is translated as CASVTGSNQPQHF.

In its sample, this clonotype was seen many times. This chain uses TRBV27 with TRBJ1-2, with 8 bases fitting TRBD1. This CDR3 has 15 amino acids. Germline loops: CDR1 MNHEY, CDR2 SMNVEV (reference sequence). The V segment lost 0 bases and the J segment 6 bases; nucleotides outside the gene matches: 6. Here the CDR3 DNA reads TGTGCCAGCAGTTTATCCCACAGGGGGATCCATGGCTACACCTTC. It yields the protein CASSLSHRGIHGYTF.

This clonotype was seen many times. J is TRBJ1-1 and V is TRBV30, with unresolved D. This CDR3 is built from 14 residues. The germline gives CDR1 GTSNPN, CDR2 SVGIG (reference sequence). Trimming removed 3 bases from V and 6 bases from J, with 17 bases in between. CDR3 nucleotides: TGTGCCTGGAGCCCGGGAGAGGATGTTTCTGAAGCTTTCTTT. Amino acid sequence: CAWSPGEDVSEAFF.

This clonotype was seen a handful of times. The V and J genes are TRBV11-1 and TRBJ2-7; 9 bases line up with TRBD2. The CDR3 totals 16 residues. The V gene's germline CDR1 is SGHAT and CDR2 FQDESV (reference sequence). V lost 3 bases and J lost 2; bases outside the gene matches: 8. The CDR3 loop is CASSFPGTSFAYEQYF. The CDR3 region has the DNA TGTGCCAGCAGCTTCCCGGGGACTAGCTTTGCCTACGAGCAGTACTTC.

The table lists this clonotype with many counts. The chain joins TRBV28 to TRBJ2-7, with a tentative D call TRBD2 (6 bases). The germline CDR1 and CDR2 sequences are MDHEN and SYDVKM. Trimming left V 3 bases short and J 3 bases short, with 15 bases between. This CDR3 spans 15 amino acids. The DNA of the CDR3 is TGTGCCAGCAGTTTCTGGGACTCTCTTTTCTACGAGCAGTACTTC. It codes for CASSFWDSLFYEQYF. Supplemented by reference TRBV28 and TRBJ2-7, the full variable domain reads DVKVTQSSRYLVKRTGEKVFLECVQDMDHENMFWYRQDPGLGLRLIYFSYDVKMKEKGDIPEGYSVSREKKERFSLILESASTNQTSMYLCASSFWDSLFYEQYFGPGTRLTVT.

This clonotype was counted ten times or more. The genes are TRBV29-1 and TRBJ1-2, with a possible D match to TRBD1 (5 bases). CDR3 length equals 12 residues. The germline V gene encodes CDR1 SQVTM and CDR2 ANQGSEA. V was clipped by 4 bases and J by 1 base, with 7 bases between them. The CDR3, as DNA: TGCAGCGTTGGAGACAGTAACTATGGCTACACCTTC. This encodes CSVGDSNYGYTF.

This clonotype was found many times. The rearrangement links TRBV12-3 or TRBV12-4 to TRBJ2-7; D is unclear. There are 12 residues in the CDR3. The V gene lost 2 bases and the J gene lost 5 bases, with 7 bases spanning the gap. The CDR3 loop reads CASSLSPNEQYF. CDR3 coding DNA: TGTGCCAGCAGTTTATCGCCGAACGAGCAGTACTTC.

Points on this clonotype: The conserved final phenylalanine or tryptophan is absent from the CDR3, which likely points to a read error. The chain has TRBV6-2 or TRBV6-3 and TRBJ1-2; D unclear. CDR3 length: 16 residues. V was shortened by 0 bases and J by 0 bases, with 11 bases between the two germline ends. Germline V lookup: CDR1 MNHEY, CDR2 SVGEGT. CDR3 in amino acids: CASSYSAFGPNYGYTV. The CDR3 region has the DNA TGTGCCAGCAGTTACTCGGCCTTTGGACCTAACTATGGCTACACCGTC.

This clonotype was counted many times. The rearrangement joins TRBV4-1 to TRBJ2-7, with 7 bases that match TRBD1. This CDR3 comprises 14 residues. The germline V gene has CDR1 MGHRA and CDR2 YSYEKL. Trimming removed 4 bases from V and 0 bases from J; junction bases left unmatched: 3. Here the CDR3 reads CASSPGQYSYEQYF. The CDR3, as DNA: TGCGCCAGCAGCCCGGGACAGTACTCCTACGAGCAGTACTTC.

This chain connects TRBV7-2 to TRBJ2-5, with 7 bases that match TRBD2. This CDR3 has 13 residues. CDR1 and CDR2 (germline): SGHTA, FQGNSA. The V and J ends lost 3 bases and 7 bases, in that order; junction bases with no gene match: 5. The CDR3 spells CASSLAGATTQYF. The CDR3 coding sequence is TGTGCCAGCAGCTTGGCGGGAGCTACGACCCAGTACTTC.

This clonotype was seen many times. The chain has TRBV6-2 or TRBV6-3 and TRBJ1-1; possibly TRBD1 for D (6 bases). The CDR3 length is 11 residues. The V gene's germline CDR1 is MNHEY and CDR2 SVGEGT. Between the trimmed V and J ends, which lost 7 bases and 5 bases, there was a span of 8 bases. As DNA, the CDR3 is TGTGCCAGCAAACAGGGAACTGAAGCTTTCTTT. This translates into CASKQGTEAFF.

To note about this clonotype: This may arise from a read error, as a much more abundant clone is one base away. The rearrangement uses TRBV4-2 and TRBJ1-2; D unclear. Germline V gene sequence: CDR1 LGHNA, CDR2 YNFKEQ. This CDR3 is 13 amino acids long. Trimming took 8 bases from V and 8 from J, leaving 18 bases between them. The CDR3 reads CASCPPSGGGYTF. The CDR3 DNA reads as TGTGCCAGCTGCCCACCCTCAGGTGGCGGCTACACCTTC.

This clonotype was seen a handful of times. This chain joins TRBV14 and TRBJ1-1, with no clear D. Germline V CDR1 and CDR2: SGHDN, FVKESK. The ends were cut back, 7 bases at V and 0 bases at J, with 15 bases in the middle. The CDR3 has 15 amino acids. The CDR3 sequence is CASTQIPRVNTEAFF. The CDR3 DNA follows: TGTGCCAGCACTCAAATACCAAGAGTGAACACTGAAGCTTTCTTT.

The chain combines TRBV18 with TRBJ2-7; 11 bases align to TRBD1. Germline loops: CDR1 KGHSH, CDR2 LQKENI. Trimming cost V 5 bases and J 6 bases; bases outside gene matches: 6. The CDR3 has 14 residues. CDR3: CASSSGQGALEQYF. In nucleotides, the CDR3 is TGTGCCAGCTCATCCGGACAGGGGGCTCTCGAGCAGTACTTC.

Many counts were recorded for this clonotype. The CDR3 reads CASSLKGTGQGQPQHF. CDR3 coding DNA: TGTGCCAGCAGCCTGAAAGGGACAGGGCAGGGACAGCCCCAGCATTTT. The rearrangement uses TRBV12-3 or TRBV12-4 and TRBJ1-5, with 9 bases identical to TRBD1. The CDR3 consists of 16 residues. The trim removed 6 bases at V and 7 bases at J, leaving 13 bases unmatched.

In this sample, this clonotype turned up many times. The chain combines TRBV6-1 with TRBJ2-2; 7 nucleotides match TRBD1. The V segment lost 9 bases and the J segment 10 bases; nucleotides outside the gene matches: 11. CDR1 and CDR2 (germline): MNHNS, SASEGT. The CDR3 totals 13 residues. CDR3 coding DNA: TGTGCCAGTTCCGGGACAGAGTCACAGGAGCTGTTTTTT. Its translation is CASSGTESQELFF.

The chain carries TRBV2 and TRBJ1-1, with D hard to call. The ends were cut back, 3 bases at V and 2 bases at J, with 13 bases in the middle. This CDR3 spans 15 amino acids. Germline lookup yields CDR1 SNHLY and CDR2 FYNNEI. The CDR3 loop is CASSEDDPINTEAFF. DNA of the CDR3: TGTGCCAGCAGTGAGGATGACCCGATAAACACTGAAGCTTTCTTT. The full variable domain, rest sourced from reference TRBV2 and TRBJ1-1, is EPEVTQTPSHQVTQMGQEVILRCVPISNHLYFYWYRQILGQKVEFLVSFYNNEISEKSEIFDDQFSVERPDGSNFTLKIRSTKLEDSAMYFCASSEDDPINTEAFFGQGTRLTVV.

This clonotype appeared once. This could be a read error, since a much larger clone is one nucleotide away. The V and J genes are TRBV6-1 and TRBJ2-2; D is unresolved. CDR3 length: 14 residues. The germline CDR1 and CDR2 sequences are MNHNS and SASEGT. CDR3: CGSSKGPSTGELFF. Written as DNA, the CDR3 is TGTGGCAGCAGTAAAGGACCGTCGACCGGGGAGCTGTTTTTT.

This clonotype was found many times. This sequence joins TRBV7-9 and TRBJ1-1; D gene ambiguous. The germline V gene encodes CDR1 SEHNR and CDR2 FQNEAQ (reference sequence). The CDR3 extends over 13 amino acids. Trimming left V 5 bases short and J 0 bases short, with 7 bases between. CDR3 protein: CASSVVMNTEAFF. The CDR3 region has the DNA TGTGCCAGCAGCGTCGTGATGAACACTGAAGCTTTCTTT.

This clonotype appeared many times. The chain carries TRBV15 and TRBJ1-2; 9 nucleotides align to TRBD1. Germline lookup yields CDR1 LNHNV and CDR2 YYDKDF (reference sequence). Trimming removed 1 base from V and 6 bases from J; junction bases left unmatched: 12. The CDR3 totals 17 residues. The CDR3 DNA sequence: TGTGCCACCAGCAGAGCCGCCCCGGGACAGGGAAAGGATGGCTACACCTTC. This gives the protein CATSRAAPGQGKDGYTF.

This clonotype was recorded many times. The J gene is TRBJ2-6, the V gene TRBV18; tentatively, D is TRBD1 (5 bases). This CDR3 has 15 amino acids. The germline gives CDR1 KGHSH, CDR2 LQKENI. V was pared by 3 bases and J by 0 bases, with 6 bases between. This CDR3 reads CASSPDNSGANVLTF. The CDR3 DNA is TGTGCCAGCTCACCGGACAACTCTGGGGCCAACGTCCTGACTTTC.